The present TCR beta chain was sequenced within a study of blood T cell repertoires in COVID-19. About the research overall: Both acute and convalescent COVID-19 samples were obtained from the United States, Italy and Spain.

This CDR3 has 13 residues. Trimming cost V 0 bases and J 2 bases, with 7 bases left between them. CDR1 is SQVTM and CDR2 is ANQGSEA in the germline V gene. In the authors' workflow: From reference gene primer amplification, estimates of nucleated cell counts were derived. Sequencing was performed with immunoSEQ multiplex PCR; in TCRdb, only in-frame clones are kept and a portion is missing. That table supplies the V and J calls and clone size; D and trimming were determined from the DNA. The data contain 100,000 or so clones, more than 80% of them singletons. The clonotype originates from a woman in her 70s with acute or convalescent COVID-19. This rearrangement joins TRBV29-1 to TRBJ1-1; D remains unclear. Sequenced material: peripheral blood. Here the CDR3 reads CSVEDPYNTEAFF. DNA for the CDR3: TGCAGCGTTGAAGATCCCTACAACACTGAAGCTTTCTTT.